The 9 T cell receptor beta chains presented below share a single source sample, sequenced in a study of cytomegalovirus exposure and HLA in healthy donors. Profiled with immunoSEQ multiplex PCR; TCRdb holds only in-frame clones, not every one. The sample consists of roughly 300,000 clones, roughly 90% of them appearing once. The source material was PBMCs. Source of these receptors: a woman aged 18-29 years in good health and CMV-seronegative.

The DNA for the CDR3 is TGCGCCAGCAGCTTGGGGGAGGGCAATGAGCAGTTCTTC. Translating gives CASSLGEGNEQFF. V and J are TRBV5-1 and TRBJ2-1; TRBD2 aligns across 7 bases. Germline trimming cut 0 bases from V and 6 bases from J; bases unmatched to any gene: 0. The CDR3 loop spans 13 amino acids. Germline V lookup: CDR1 SGHRS, CDR2 YFSETQ.

The chain links TRBV29-1 to TRBJ2-5; D is possibly TRBD1 (6 bases). Germline V CDR1 and CDR2: SQVTM, ANQGSEA. The CDR3 consists of 13 residues. The germline V and J ends were trimmed by 5 bases and 1 base, with 11 bases remaining between them. CDR3 sequence (DNA): TGCAGCGTTCTTGACAGGATCCAAGAGACCCAGTACTTC. Encoded protein: CSVLDRIQETQYF. The full variable domain, in which reference TRBV29-1 and TRBJ2-5 provide the parts outside the CDR3, is SAVISQKPSRDICQRGTSLTIQCQVDSQVTMMFWYRQQPGQSLTLIATANQGSEATYESGFVIDKFPISRPNLTFSTLTVSNMSPEDSSIYLCSVLDRIQETQYFGPGTRLLVL.

J is TRBJ2-3 and V is TRBV28; D is ambiguous. Germline V gene sequence: CDR1 MDHEN, CDR2 SYDVKM. V was pared by 2 bases and J by 4 bases, with 10 bases between. This CDR3 has 14 amino acids. The CDR3 protein is CASSLEYEADTQYF. The CDR3 nucleotides read TGTGCCAGCAGTTTAGAATATGAGGCAGATACGCAGTATTTT.

The chain links TRBV10-3 to TRBJ2-7; 8 bases are shared with TRBD2. The CDR3 is 14 residues long. CDR1 is ENHRY and CDR2 is SYGVKD in the germline V gene. J gave up 2 bases and V 11 bases, and 11 bases lay outside the gene matches. The CDR3 DNA reads as TGTGCCTCCCGTAGTAGCGGGGCGACCTACGAGCAGTACTTC. As protein: CASRSSGATYEQYF.

A note on this clone: In the same sample, other DNA sequences code for this CDR3. The gene calls are TRBV4-1 and TRBJ1-5, with no clear D. Germline V gene data show CDR1 as MGHRA and CDR2 as YSYEKL. CDR3 length equals 17 residues. Between the trimmed V and J ends, which lost 0 bases and 0 bases, there was a span of 12 bases. CDR3 sequence reads: CASSQDPPGYSNQPQHF. CDR3 DNA: TGCGCCAGCAGCCAAGATCCTCCAGGCTATAGCAATCAGCCCCAGCATTTT.

V is TRBV29-1 and J is TRBJ1-2; D is possibly TRBD1 (5 bases). This CDR3 has 11 amino acids. V gave up 3 bases and J gave up 8 bases, with 10 bases separating them. CDR1 is SQVTM, CDR2 ANQGSEA, per germline. The CDR3 region is CSVERDSGYTF. The DNA for the CDR3 is TGCAGCGTTGAGAGAGACAGCGGCTACACCTTC.

CDR3 bases: TGCAGCGTGGTTGGGGGGTTCGGGTGGGAAGCTTTCTTT. Protein sequence: CSVVGGFGWEAFF. V usage is TRBV29-1 and J usage is TRBJ1-1; D may be TRBD1 (5 bases). Per the germline V gene, CDR1 is SQVTM and CDR2 is ANQGSEA. V lost 6 bases and J 8 bases, leaving 19 bases between the germline ends. The length of the CDR3 is 13 residues.

The chain uses TRBV7-3 and TRBJ2-7; D gene ambiguous. This CDR3 contains 14 residues. The V end lost 5 bases, the J end lost 4 bases, and 15 bases lay between the germline ends. The germline V gene has CDR1 SGHTA and CDR2 FQGTGA. CDR3 DNA sequence: TGTGCCAGCAGCCGCCAAGGAGTCCAGTACGAGCAGTACTTC. Its translation is CASSRQGVQYEQYF.

The table lists this clone with a few counts. The chain joins TRBV29-1 to TRBJ2-7; 7 positions match TRBD2. V dropped 3 bases and J dropped 6; count of bases not matched to a gene: 8. This CDR3 has 13 amino acids. The germline V gene encodes CDR1 SQVTM and CDR2 ANQGSEA. The CDR3 loop is CSVDSGRAAEQYF. CDR3 nucleotide sequence: TGCAGCGTTGACAGTGGGAGGGCCGCCGAGCAGTACTTC.